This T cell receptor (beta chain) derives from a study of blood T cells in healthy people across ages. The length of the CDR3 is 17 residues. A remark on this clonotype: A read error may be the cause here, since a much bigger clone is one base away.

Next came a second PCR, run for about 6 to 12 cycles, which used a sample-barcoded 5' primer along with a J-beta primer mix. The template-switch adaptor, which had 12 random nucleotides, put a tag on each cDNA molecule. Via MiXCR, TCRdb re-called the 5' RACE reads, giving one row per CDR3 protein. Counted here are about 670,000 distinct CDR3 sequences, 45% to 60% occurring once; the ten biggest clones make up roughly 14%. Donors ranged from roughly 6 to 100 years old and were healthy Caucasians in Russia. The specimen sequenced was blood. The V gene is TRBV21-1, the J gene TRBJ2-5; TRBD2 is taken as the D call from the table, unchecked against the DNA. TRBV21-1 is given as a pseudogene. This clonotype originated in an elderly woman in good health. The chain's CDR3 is CASSKDRRDGDYNEQYF. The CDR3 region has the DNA TGTGCCAGCAGCAAAGATCGTCGAGACGGCGACTACAATGAGCAGTACTTC.